This T cell receptor (beta chain) was found in a study of radiotherapy plus CTLA-4 blockade in lung cancer. The CDR3 consists of 13 residues. CDR1 and CDR2 (germline): SGHRS, YFSETQ. V was shortened by 1 base and J by 2 bases, with 5 bases between the two germline ends. Some clones are missing from TCRdb's copy, which holds only in-frame ones; the method was immunoSEQ multiplex PCR. The sample lists about 120,000 clones, 85% to 90% occurring once. The V gene is TRBV5-1, the J gene TRBJ2-3, with D unresolved. The receptor's source is a human donor with non-small cell lung cancer that progressed on radiotherapy plus ipilimumab. This material consisted of peripheral blood, taken from a patient treated with radiotherapy plus ipilimumab. The CDR3 nucleotides read TGCGCCAGCAGCTTGTACCCCACAGATACGCAGTATTTT. It is translated as CASSLYPTDTQYF.